A selection of T cell receptor beta chains follows, all from one sample in a study of chemoradiotherapy in HPV16-positive cancers. The table came from immunoSEQ multiplex PCR; TCRdb's copy has only in-frame clones and leaves some out. The sample consists of some 27,000 clones, approximately 92% of them appearing once. The material was blood, obtained from a patient who underwent chemoradiotherapy. These receptors came from a human donor with HPV-associated anogenital cancer. The CDR3 runs from the conserved cysteine through the conserved F or W. The D gene is left open where the match is weak. Some rows mark clone size as missing; the rest say once, few, many or name a class of expanded clone.

v_gene: TRBV10-3; j_gene: TRBJ1-6; d_gene: .; abundance: .; CDR3aa: CATQQGSLDNSPLHF; CDR3nt: TGTGCCACACAACAGGGTAGTTTGGATAATTCACCCCTCCACTTT
v_gene: TRBV19; j_gene: TRBJ2-5; d_gene: TRBD2; abundance: once; CDR3aa: CASSIGTSGGAKTQYF; CDR3nt: TGTGCCAGTAGTATCGGGACTAGCGGGGGGGCAAAGACCCAGTACTTC
v_gene: TRBV5-6; j_gene: TRBJ2-7; d_gene: .; abundance: .; CDR3aa: CASSSLGDGGPYEQYF; CDR3nt: TGTGCCAGCAGCTCCTTGGGTGACGGGGGCCCCTACGAGCAGTACTTC
v_gene: TRBV28; j_gene: TRBJ1-3; d_gene: TRBD1; abundance: .; CDR3aa: CASSTRQGGNTIYF; CDR3nt: TGTGCCAGCAGTACCCGACAGGGGGGGAACACCATATATTTT
v_gene: TRBV6-1; j_gene: TRBJ1-6; d_gene: TRBD1; abundance: .; CDR3aa: CASSEGRGLIIPPLHF; CDR3nt: TGTGCCAGCAGTGAAGGCAGGGGGCTTATCATTCCACCCCTCCACTTT
v_gene: TRBV7-9; j_gene: TRBJ2-7; d_gene: TRBD2; abundance: .; CDR3aa: CASSPPSGGPSYEQYF; CDR3nt: TGTGCCAGCAGCCCACCAAGCGGGGGGCCCTCCTACGAGCAGTACTTC
v_gene: TRBV7-9; j_gene: TRBJ2-7; d_gene: TRBD2; abundance: .; CDR3aa: CASSSLLRGSVYEQYF; CDR3nt: TGTGCCAGCAGCTCCCTTCTCCGCGGGAGTGTGTACGAGCAGTACTTC
v_gene: TRBV28; j_gene: TRBJ2-7; d_gene: .; abundance: .; CDR3aa: CASTPGGGPYEQYF; CDR3nt: TGTGCCAGCACCCCTGGTGGGGGACCCTACGAGCAGTACTTC
v_gene: TRBV6-5; j_gene: TRBJ1-1; d_gene: TRBD1; abundance: .; CDR3aa: CASRVRGMNTEAFF; CDR3nt: TGTGCCAGCAGGGTCAGGGGGATGAACACTGAAGCTTTCTTT
v_gene: TRBV29-1; j_gene: TRBJ2-1; d_gene: TRBD1; abundance: .; CDR3aa: CSVEAGRGLVNEQFF; CDR3nt: TGCAGCGTTGAAGCGGGCAGGGGGCTAGTAAATGAGCAGTTCTTC
v_gene: TRBV28; j_gene: TRBJ2-7; d_gene: TRBD2; abundance: .; CDR3aa: CASSQGLAGGRSYEQYF; CDR3nt: TGTGCCAGCAGCCAAGGACTAGCGGGAGGACGGTCCTACGAGCAGTACTTC
v_gene: TRBV12-5; j_gene: TRBJ1-5; d_gene: .; abundance: once; CDR3aa: CASGLVVQPQHF; CDR3nt: TGTGCTAGTGGTTTGGTAGTTCAGCCCCAGCATTTT
v_gene: TRBV18; j_gene: TRBJ2-5; d_gene: TRBD1; abundance: .; CDR3aa: CASSPPGTGKQTQYF; CDR3nt: TGTGCCAGCTCACCACCCGGGACAGGGAAGCAGACCCAGTACTTC
v_gene: TRBV6-6; j_gene: TRBJ2-7; d_gene: .; abundance: .; CDR3aa: CASSYGSGNEQYF; CDR3nt: TGTGCCAGCAGTTACGGTTCCGGGAACGAGCAGTACTTC
v_gene: TRBV7-9; j_gene: TRBJ2-1; d_gene: .; abundance: .; CDR3aa: CASSLVGDEQFF; CDR3nt: TGTGCCAGCAGCTTAGTAGGGGATGAGCAGTTCTTC
v_gene: TRBV28; j_gene: TRBJ2-1; d_gene: .; abundance: .; CDR3aa: CASSLASWGKNEQFF; CDR3nt: TGTGCCAGCAGTCTTGCGTCGTGGGGCAAGAATGAGCAGTTCTTC
v_gene: TRBV19; j_gene: TRBJ2-1; d_gene: TRBD2; abundance: once; CDR3aa: CASSIVAGVSEQFF; CDR3nt: TGTGCCAGTAGTATAGTAGCGGGAGTGAGTGAGCAGTTCTTC
v_gene: TRBV30; j_gene: TRBJ2-1; d_gene: .; abundance: .; CDR3aa: CAWKLTRIDSEQFF; CDR3nt: TGTGCCTGGAAGTTGACTCGAATAGACAGTGAGCAGTTCTTC
v_gene: TRBV7-3; j_gene: TRBJ1-6; d_gene: .; abundance: .; CDR3aa: CASSLQANSPLHF; CDR3nt: TGTGCCAGCAGCTTACAGGCTAATTCACCCCTCCACTTT
v_gene: TRBV10-2; j_gene: TRBJ1-1; d_gene: .; abundance: large; CDR3aa: CASSGSTEAFF; CDR3nt: TGCGCCAGCAGTGGTTCCACTGAAGCTTTCTTT
v_gene: TRBV30; j_gene: TRBJ2-1; d_gene: TRBD1; abundance: .; CDR3aa: CAWSPFDRETYNEQFF; CDR3nt: TGTGCCTGGAGTCCCTTTGACAGGGAGACGTACAATGAGCAGTTCTTC
v_gene: TRBV11-3; j_gene: TRBJ2-5; d_gene: .; abundance: .; CDR3aa: CASSFGPQETQYF; CDR3nt: TGTGCCAGCAGCTTCGGTCCACAAGAGACCCAGTACTTC
v_gene: TRBV18; j_gene: TRBJ2-6; d_gene: TRBD1; abundance: .; CDR3aa: CASSHGDGTGGLSGANVLTF; CDR3nt: TGTGCCAGCTCACACGGCGACGGGACAGGGGGACTCTCTGGGGCCAACGTCCTGACTTTC
v_gene: TRBV6-5; j_gene: TRBJ2-5; d_gene: .; abundance: .; CDR3aa: CASSARRGETQYF; CDR3nt: TGTGCCAGCAGCGCCCGAAGAGGAGAGACCCAGTACTTC
v_gene: TRBV7-2; j_gene: TRBJ2-4; d_gene: .; abundance: .; CDR3aa: CASSLLAKNIQYF; CDR3nt: TGTGCCAGCAGCTTACTAGCCAAAAACATTCAGTACTTC
v_gene: TRBV5-6; j_gene: TRBJ2-1; d_gene: .; abundance: .; CDR3aa: CASSFGLYNEQFF; CDR3nt: TGTGCCAGCAGCTTCGGACTCTACAATGAGCAGTTCTTC
v_gene: TRBV7-3; j_gene: TRBJ2-7; d_gene: TRBD1; abundance: .; CDR3aa: CASSLPASDRGRLAYEQYF; CDR3nt: TGTGCCAGCAGCTTACCAGCTTCGGACAGGGGGCGCCTAGCCTACGAGCAGTACTTC
v_gene: TRBV5-1; j_gene: TRBJ1-1; d_gene: .; abundance: .; CDR3aa: CASSPPGTEAFF; CDR3nt: TGCGCCAGCAGCCCGCCTGGCACTGAAGCTTTCTTT
v_gene: TRBV6-5; j_gene: TRBJ2-5; d_gene: .; abundance: .; CDR3aa: CASSSGPYGSQETQYF; CDR3nt: TGTGCCAGCAGTTCGGGGCCTTACGGCAGCCAAGAGACCCAGTACTTC
v_gene: TRBV5-1; j_gene: TRBJ1-2; d_gene: .; abundance: .; CDR3aa: CASSLYRLSGYTF; CDR3nt: TGCGCCAGCAGCTTGTACAGATTAAGTGGCTACACCTTC
v_gene: TRBV11-2; j_gene: TRBJ2-2; d_gene: .; abundance: .; CDR3aa: CASSLYMARNTGELFF; CDR3nt: TGTGCCAGCAGCCTTTACATGGCTCGGAACACCGGGGAGCTGTTTTTT
v_gene: TRBV6-5; j_gene: TRBJ2-1; d_gene: .; abundance: once; CDR3aa: CASSYDVGGRAYEQFF; CDR3nt: TGTGCCAGCAGTTACGATGTGGGGGGGCGTGCGTATGAGCAGTTCTTC
v_gene: TRBV6-1; j_gene: TRBJ1-3; d_gene: TRBD1; abundance: .; CDR3aa: CASSEMTGWGNTIYF; CDR3nt: TGTGCCAGCAGTGAGATGACAGGGTGGGGAAACACCATATATTTT
v_gene: TRBV19; j_gene: TRBJ1-2; d_gene: .; abundance: few; CDR3aa: CASMGGQYYGYTF; CDR3nt: TGTGCCAGTATGGGAGGACAATACTATGGCTACACCTTC
v_gene: TRBV30; j_gene: TRBJ1-2; d_gene: TRBD1; abundance: .; CDR3aa: CAWSRQGVPRGYGYTF; CDR3nt: TGTGCCTGGAGTAGACAGGGAGTTCCAAGGGGCTATGGCTACACCTTC
v_gene: TRBV6-5; j_gene: TRBJ1-1; d_gene: TRBD1; abundance: .; CDR3aa: CASSPHRGGMTEAFF; CDR3nt: TGTGCCAGCAGTCCTCACAGGGGGGGAATGACTGAAGCTTTCTTT
v_gene: TRBV5-1; j_gene: TRBJ2-2; d_gene: TRBD2; abundance: .; CDR3aa: CASSLATSGAINTGELFF; CDR3nt: TGCGCCAGCAGCTTGGCGACTAGCGGGGCGATTAACACCGGGGAGCTGTTTTTT